Given below is one T cell receptor (beta chain) in context. No cognate antigen has been identified for it. One base away there is no much larger clone; base qualities are not given. The sample comes from a study of shared clonotypes between healthy human individuals (dated by TCRdb to about 2020). Study-wide context: The cohort comprised two women and a few men aged 18 to 49 years. For each donor, CD4 naive and CD4 memory were each given three plates, CD8 naive was given two plates, and CD8 memory was given one plate. Blood TCR repertoires of roughly five healthy adults were deeply sequenced to estimate repertoire size and the extent of clonotype sharing between individuals. Different laboratories and diverse techniques were used to prepare libraries and sequence TCR repertoires, to increase sequencing depth and limit assay-specific biases. Each donor's leukapheresis produced roughly between roughly 0.85 and 9.5 billion PBMCs. Results the study describes overall, beyond this receptor: Compared with non-shared clonotypes, clonotypes shared by all four sorted-subset donors had higher generation probabilities. Because the study included only a small number of donors, the genetic and exposure-history diversity represented was limited. Incomplete sequencing was indicated by rarefaction of sorted-subset datasets, despite the large sequencing depth. Pairwise subsampling led to the expectation that sequencing depth would affect the degree of clonotype sharing among donors. Naive subsets generally had larger estimated clonotype richness than memory subsets. When a few donors were compared, the shared fraction of clonotypes was 5% to 6.5% for naive CD4, less than 4% for naive CD8, 2% to 2.5% for memory CD4, and under 0.5% for memory CD8. Sampling was limited to blood, and TCR repertoires in tissue likely differ from TCR repertoires in blood.

The donors were healthy, HIV-negative adults who had no recently reported acute infections or vaccinations. Every donor was a Caucasian adult living in Nashville, Tennessee, USA. The CD8 memory samples were a combination of magnetically selected CD45RO+ cells and CCR7-negative CD45RA+ effector memory (TemRA) cells. Blood was obtained by leukapheresis, after which PBMCs were separated by Ficoll-Histopaque density gradient centrifugation and cryopreserved in liquid nitrogen vapor phase. Analytical flow cytometry was used to check the purity and quantity of every magnetically sorted T cell population. Genomic DNA was isolated from every sorted fraction and measured by UV absorbance on a Nanodrop 2000c. From cysteine to phenylalanine, the CDR3 is 15 amino acids long. The retained sequence is limited to the CDR3, 45 bases, with the frame set at the first base. The germline V and J ends show losses of 4 bases and 2 bases respectively, and no gene match explains 4 bases of the junction. Looking up the germline V gene (reference sequence) yields CDR1 LNHDA and CDR2 SQIVND.

Using the deep immunoSEQ assay, TCR CDR3 regions were amplified from genomic DNA by multiplex PCR. Genomic DNA extracted from each cell subset was distributed evenly over all wells of several immunoSEQ 96-well plates, and each plate served as one replicate. For sorted subsets, approximately 200 ng of genomic DNA, equivalent to roughly 33,000 T cell genomes, went into each replicate PCR. Purified libraries were quantified with a Qubit 3.0 fluorometer, sized on a Bioanalyzer 2100, and re-quantified with the KAPA Library Quantification kit. Every immunoSEQ 96-well plate was sequenced on a separate single-read 150-cycle Illumina NextSeq 550 flow cell. Turning to the authors' computational methods: Because the immunoSEQ output included only junctional sequences and no quality scores, the filtering could not be the same as the filtering used for full-length reads. To assign V/J genes and CDR3, sequences were annotated using PyIR, a Python wrapper for IgBLAST v1.9, with IMGT germline references. Reads were removed for weak V/J assignments (E-value above 1e-6), missing CDR3, stop codons, out-of-frame junctions, or ambiguous translated residues. V3J clonotypes were defined by identical inferred V gene, J gene, and CDR3 amino acid sequence. The percentage overlap between two repertoires was calculated by dividing the number of shared unique clonotypes by the size of the smaller repertoire. RTK rarefaction, the Chao1 estimator, and Recon v2.1 estimates of unobserved clonotypes were used to assess repertoire richness. OLGA was used to compute generation probabilities for all TCRbeta clonotypes that the gDNA method yielded from a handful of donors. The clones in this table, taken by TCRdb from immuneACCESS, are in-frame only. Not every clone is retained; where verified, under half of the shortfall comes from an unresolved V gene, and the cause of the rest is unknown. V and J calls and clone size are given by that table; D and trimming were obtained from the DNA. Recorded for this sample are approximately 640,000 clones; around 91% of them occurred a single time. Of the sample, 34% falls within the top ten clones.

Sequencing was done on a sample of memory CD8+ T cells from PBMCs. The label giving this sample's cell subset or site can be read as: CD45RO+ cells pooled with CCR7-negative TemRA cells. The sequence was collected from a man younger than 35 in good health. Some clones in this sample may be carry-over from other donors' samples. This chain joins TRBV19 to TRBJ2-2, and TRBD2 matches 7 of the central bases. The DNA reads TGTGCCAGTAGTAGGCTAGCGGAAAACACCGGGGAGCTGTTTTTT. The translation is CASSRLAENTGELFF.